These 28 T cell receptor beta chains were sequenced from one sample in a study of shared clonotypes between healthy human individuals. Data came from immunoSEQ multiplex PCR; TCRdb stores just in-frame clones and leaves some out. The table shows approximately 2,300,000 clones, with 85% to 95% occurring only once. Sequenced: naive CD4+ T cells from PBMCs. Subset: CD45RA+ positively selected. These receptors were taken from a man between 18 and 29 years old in good health. Some clones in this sample may be carry-over from other donors' samples.

V usage is TRBV7-2 and J usage is TRBJ1-5; weak D call: TRBD1 (5 bases). This CDR3 is 15 amino acids long. Trimming removed 0 bases at V and 2 bases at J, with 8 bases between. Germline V CDR1 and CDR2: SGHTA, FQGNSA. CDR3 protein: CASSLAPGRNQPQHF. DNA of the CDR3: TGTGCCAGCAGCTTAGCTCCGGGGCGCAATCAGCCCCAGCATTTT. Full variable domain (outside the CDR3, taken from reference TRBV7-2 and TRBJ1-5): GAGVSQSPSNKVTEKGKDVELRCDPISGHTALYWYRQSLGQGLEFLIYFQGNSAPDKSGLPSDRFSAERTGGSVSTLTIQRTQQEDSAVYLCASSLAPGRNQPQHFGDGTRLSIL.

A single count supports this clone. The chain employs TRBV28 and TRBJ2-2, with D perhaps matching TRBD1 (5 bases). This CDR3 is built from 16 residues. V gave up 6 bases and J gave up 9 bases, with 23 bases separating them. Germline V lookup: CDR1 MDHEN, CDR2 SYDVKM. The CDR3 reads CASSSVRIGAARELFF. The CDR3 nucleotides are TGTGCCAGCAGCTCCGTTCGTATAGGGGCTGCTAGGGAGCTGTTTTTT.

The V call is TRBV2, the J call TRBJ2-1; D gene unclear. CDR3 length equals 13 residues. Germline V gene sequence: CDR1 SNHLY, CDR2 FYNNEI. Trimming took off 5 bases at V and 9 bases at J, with 14 bases between the two ends. The DNA for the CDR3 is TGTGCCAGCAGTTTGGGTTTGGGGTCTGAGCAGTTCTTC. As protein: CASSLGLGSEQFF.

This chain links TRBV29-1 with TRBJ2-2; D may correspond to TRBD1 or TRBD2 (5 bases each). Trimming removed 7 bases from V and 0 bases from J, with 15 bases in between. This CDR3 is built from 15 residues. Germline CDR1 reads SQVTM; CDR2 reads ANQGSEA. CDR3: CSARLGTANTGELFF. DNA of the CDR3: TGCAGCGCCCGGTTGGGGACCGCGAACACCGGGGAGCTGTTTTTT.

The chain is built from TRBV11-2 and TRBJ2-5; D possibly corresponds to TRBD2 (6 bases). TRBJ2-7 explains the end of the DNA better; the J call may be wrong. Per germline, CDR1 SGHAT and CDR2 FQNNGV. This CDR3 contains 14 residues. CDR3 amino acids: CASSPSAGTYEQYF. DNA for the CDR3: TGTGCCAGCAGCCCCTCGGCGGGAACCTACGAGCAGTACTTC.

The rearrangement uses TRBV19 and TRBJ2-7, with D possibly matching TRBD2 (6 bases). The CDR3 is made up of 12 amino acids. V gave up 3 bases and J gave up 4 bases, with 7 bases separating them. Germline lookup yields CDR1 LNHDA and CDR2 SQIVND (reference sequence). The chain's CDR3 is CASSMSGYEQYF. The CDR3 region has the DNA TGTGCCAGTAGTATGAGCGGGTACGAGCAGTACTTC.

V and J are TRBV4-1 and TRBJ2-3; 8 nucleotides agree with TRBD2. V dropped 0 bases and J dropped 2; count of bases not matched to a gene: 16. Germline loops: CDR1 MGHRA, CDR2 YSYEKL. CDR3 size: 20 residues. This CDR3 reads CASSQDPFLLAGTSTDTQYF. CDR3 in DNA: TGCGCCAGCAGCCAAGATCCCTTCCTCTTAGCGGGAACGTCCACAGATACGCAGTATTTT.

The chain uses TRBV19 and TRBJ1-4, with a weak D call TRBD1 (6 bases). Germline V gene lookup returns CDR1 LNHDA and CDR2 SQIVND (reference sequence). Trimming took off 9 bases at V and 0 bases at J, with 14 bases between the two ends. The CDR3 has 15 residues. The CDR3 reads CASRTRQATNEKLFF. CDR3 in DNA: TGTGCCAGCAGGACTAGACAGGCAACTAATGAAAAACTGTTTTTT.

CDR3 residues: CASSLGRGDTYEQYF. The CDR3 coding sequence is TGTGCCAGCAGCTTAGGACGCGGAGACACCTACGAGCAGTACTTC. The J gene is TRBJ2-7, the V gene TRBV7-2; D is undetermined. In germline, CDR1 is SGHTA, CDR2 FQGNSA. The CDR3 is 15 residues long. V was cut by 1 base and J by 2 bases, with 12 bases left in between.

The J gene is TRBJ2-1, the V gene TRBV5-1; 8 positions match TRBD1. The CDR3 sequence is 17 residues long. CDR1 and CDR2 from the germline V gene are SGHRS and YFSETQ. The trim removed 1 base at V and 2 bases at J, leaving 8 bases unmatched. The CDR3 bases are TGCGCCAGCAGCTTGACCGACAGGGGATACGCCTACAATGAGCAGTTCTTC. This encodes CASSLTDRGYAYNEQFF.

To note about this clone: In the same sample, other DNA sequences code for this CDR3. V is TRBV7-3 and J is TRBJ2-3, with TRBD1 matching 9 bases. CDR1 and CDR2 (germline): SGHTA, FQGTGA. The CDR3 loop spans 15 amino acids. V was pared by 2 bases and J by 4 bases, with 4 bases of the junction left unmatched. For the CDR3, the DNA is TGTGCCAGCAGCTTATGGGGACAGGGTTCAGATACGCAGTATTTT. Translation: CASSLWGQGSDTQYF.

This chain uses TRBV18 with TRBJ1-4; D call uncertain. Between the trimmed V and J ends, which lost 5 bases and 0 bases, there was a span of 13 bases. The CDR3 loop spans 16 amino acids. Germline assignment: CDR1 KGHSH and CDR2 LQKENI. The DNA for the CDR3 is TGTGCCAGCTCATCAACCGCAGCGCCAACTAATGAAAAACTGTTTTTT. The encoded protein is CASSSTAAPTNEKLFF.

This clone was seen just once. The chain is built from TRBV27 and TRBJ2-7; TRBD2 aligns across 10 bases. The CDR3 is made up of 16 amino acids. Trimming took 1 base from V and 2 from J; bases not matched to a gene: 5. CDR1 MNHEY and CDR2 SMNVEV come from the germline V gene (reference sequence). Here the CDR3 reads CASSLLGGLAAYEQYF. Here the CDR3 DNA reads TGTGCCAGCAGTTTATTAGGAGGACTAGCGGCCTACGAGCAGTACTTC.

This chain links TRBV5-1 with TRBJ2-7; 12 bases are shared with TRBD2. The CDR3 runs 16 residues. V was pared by 5 bases and J by 5 bases, with 11 bases of the junction left unmatched. Germline loops: CDR1 SGHRS, CDR2 YFSETQ. The CDR3, as DNA: TGCGCCAGCAGTTCTCTAGCGGGAGGGCCGCCCCACGAGCAGTACTTC. It codes for CASSSLAGGPPHEQYF.

This clone occurred once. V usage is TRBV5-5 and J usage is TRBJ2-7; D possibly corresponds to TRBD2 (5 bases). The CDR3 spans 15 residues. Germline-derived CDR1 and CDR2 are SGHKS and YYEKEE (reference sequence). V was clipped by 2 bases and J by 0 bases, with 12 bases between them. CDR3 in amino acids: CASSLPAEFSYEQYF. The CDR3 region has the DNA TGTGCCAGCAGCTTACCAGCGGAATTCTCCTACGAGCAGTACTTC. The full variable domain, in which reference TRBV5-5 and TRBJ2-7 provide the parts outside the CDR3, is DAGVTQSPTHLIKTRGQQVTLRCSPISGHKSVSWYQQVLGQGPQFIFQYYEKEERGRGNFPDRFSARQFPNYSSELNVNALLLGDSALYLCASSLPAEFSYEQYFGPGTRLTVT.

V usage is TRBV21-1 and J usage is TRBJ1-4. TRBV21-1 is a pseudogene segment. The length of the CDR3 is 13 residues. CDR3 loop: CASSKIVPEKLFF. In DNA, the CDR3 is TGTGCCAGCAGCAAAATAGTCCCAGAAAAACTGTTTTTT.

J is TRBJ2-7 and V is TRBV4-1; 9 bases match TRBD2. The germline V gene encodes CDR1 MGHRA and CDR2 YSYEKL. The CDR3 has 15 residues. With V trimmed by 2 bases and J by 2 bases, 4 bases remained unmatched. CDR3 region: CASSQLGLATYEQYF. CDR3 sequence (DNA): TGCGCCAGCAGCCAACTGGGACTAGCAACCTACGAGCAGTACTTC.

The gene calls are TRBV28 and TRBJ1-2, with D unclear. The V end was cut by 5 bases, the J end by 6 bases, with 28 bases between. CDR1 MDHEN and CDR2 SYDVKM come from the germline V gene. The CDR3 consists of 18 residues. CDR3 in amino acids: CASSPARRRHPPFHGYTF. DNA of the CDR3: TGTGCCAGCAGTCCCGCCCGTAGGCGCCACCCTCCATTCCATGGCTACACCTTC.

The gene calls are TRBV6-5 and TRBJ2-2; 7 nucleotides align to TRBD2. Germline assignment: CDR1 MNHEY and CDR2 SVGAGI. J lost 4 bases, V lost 6 bases, and 8 bases had no gene match. The CDR3 has 15 residues. The CDR3 spells CASRMAGVVTGELFF. CDR3 in DNA: TGTGCCAGCAGGATGGCGGGAGTGGTCACCGGGGAGCTGTTTTTT.

V and J are TRBV6-4 and TRBJ1-3; perhaps TRBD1 as D (6 bases). The V end was cut by 6 bases, the J end by 2 bases, with 14 bases between. The germline CDR1 and CDR2 sequences are MRHNA and SNTAGT. CDR3 size: 15 residues. CDR3 sequence: CASRGQSDPGNTIYF. The CDR3 DNA reads as TGTGCCAGCAGGGGACAAAGCGATCCTGGAAACACCATATATTTT.

This sequence joins TRBV29-1 and TRBJ2-3; TRBD2 aligns across 7 bases. Losses at the gene ends were 0 bases for V and 4 bases for J; bases not matched to a gene: 1. CDR3 length equals 13 residues. Germline CDR1 SQVTM, CDR2 ANQGSEA. CDR3 in amino acids: CSVEDRGADTQYF. In DNA, the CDR3 is TGCAGCGTTGAAGATCGGGGGGCAGATACGCAGTATTTT.

This chain connects TRBV6-4 to TRBJ2-1, with 7 bases identical to TRBD1. The CDR3 length is 15 residues. With V trimmed by 5 bases and J by 3 bases, 7 bases remained unmatched. Per the germline V gene, CDR1 is MRHNA and CDR2 is SNTAGT. In DNA form, the CDR3 reads TGTGCCAGCAGTCAAGGACAGGTCAACTACAATGAGCAGTTCTTC. Translated, it gives CASSQGQVNYNEQFF.

This chain links TRBV27 with TRBJ2-7; tentative D call: TRBD1 (5 bases). CDR1 and CDR2 from the germline V gene are MNHEY and SMNVEV (reference sequence). This CDR3 region has 15 residues. The ends were cut back, 2 bases at V and 4 bases at J, with 15 bases in the middle. Here the CDR3 DNA reads TGTGCCAGCAGTTTAAGACAGCATCAAGAATACGAGCAGTACTTC. Its protein is CASSLRQHQEYEQYF.

The rearrangement uses TRBV4-3 and TRBJ2-7; D call uncertain. Germline V gene lookup returns CDR1 LGHNA and CDR2 YSLEER. There are 15 residues in the CDR3. Trimming pared 0 bases from V and 2 bases from J, leaving 11 bases between. CDR3 protein: CASSQDRSVAYEQYF. CDR3 DNA sequence: TGCGCCAGCAGCCAAGATAGAAGCGTCGCCTACGAGCAGTACTTC.

The chain is built from TRBV2 and TRBJ1-2, with no clear D. Trimming took off 2 bases at V and 6 bases at J, with 16 bases between the two ends. Germline V gives CDR1 SNHLY, CDR2 FYNNEI. The CDR3 spans 15 residues. This CDR3 reads CASSEMFRSGNGYTF. For the CDR3, the DNA is TGTGCCAGCAGTGAAATGTTCAGGTCGGGTAATGGCTACACCTTC.

The genes are TRBV6-1 and TRBJ2-1; 13 nucleotides match TRBD2. V lost 7 bases, J lost 8 bases, and 8 bases stayed unmatched. Germline-derived CDR1 and CDR2 are MNHNS and SASEGT. CDR3 length: 15 residues. DNA for the CDR3: TGTGCCAGCACCGCGGGACTAGCGGGACGGGATGAGCAGTTCTTC. Amino acids: CASTAGLAGRDEQFF.

This rearrangement joins TRBV9 to TRBJ2-3; D may match TRBD1 or TRBD2 (5 bases each). V was trimmed by 0 bases and J by 1 base, leaving 12 bases between them. CDR3 size: 16 residues. Germline CDR1 SGDLS, CDR2 YYNGEE. In DNA, the CDR3 is TGTGCCAGCAGCGTAGACGGAGTGGGGGGCACAGATACGCAGTATTTT. This codes for CASSVDGVGGTDTQYF.

The V call is TRBV7-8, the J call TRBJ2-7; possibly TRBD2 for D (5 bases). CDR3 size: 14 residues. The germline V gene has CDR1 SGHVS and CDR2 FQNEAQ. Deletions cut 6 bases from V and 2 bases from J, with 14 bases between. The CDR3 DNA sequence: TGTGCCAGCAGAAAATTTGGGGAGCCCTACGAGCAGTACTTC. It yields the protein CASRKFGEPYEQYF.